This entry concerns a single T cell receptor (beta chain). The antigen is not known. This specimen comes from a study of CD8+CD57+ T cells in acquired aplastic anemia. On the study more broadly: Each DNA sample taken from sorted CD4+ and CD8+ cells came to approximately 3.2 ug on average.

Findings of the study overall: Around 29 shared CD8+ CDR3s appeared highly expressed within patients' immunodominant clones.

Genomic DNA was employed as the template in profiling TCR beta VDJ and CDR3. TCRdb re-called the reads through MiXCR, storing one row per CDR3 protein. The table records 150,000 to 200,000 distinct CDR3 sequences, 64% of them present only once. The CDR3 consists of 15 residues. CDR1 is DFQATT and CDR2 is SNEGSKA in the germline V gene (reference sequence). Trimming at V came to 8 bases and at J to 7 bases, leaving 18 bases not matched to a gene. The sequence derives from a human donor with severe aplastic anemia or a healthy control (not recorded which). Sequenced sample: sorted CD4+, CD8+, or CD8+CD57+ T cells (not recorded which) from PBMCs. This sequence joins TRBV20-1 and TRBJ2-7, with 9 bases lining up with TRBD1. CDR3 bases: TGCAGTACCCCCAGACCGGGACAGGGCTCGCAGGAGCAGTACTTC. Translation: CSTPRPGQGSQEQYF.